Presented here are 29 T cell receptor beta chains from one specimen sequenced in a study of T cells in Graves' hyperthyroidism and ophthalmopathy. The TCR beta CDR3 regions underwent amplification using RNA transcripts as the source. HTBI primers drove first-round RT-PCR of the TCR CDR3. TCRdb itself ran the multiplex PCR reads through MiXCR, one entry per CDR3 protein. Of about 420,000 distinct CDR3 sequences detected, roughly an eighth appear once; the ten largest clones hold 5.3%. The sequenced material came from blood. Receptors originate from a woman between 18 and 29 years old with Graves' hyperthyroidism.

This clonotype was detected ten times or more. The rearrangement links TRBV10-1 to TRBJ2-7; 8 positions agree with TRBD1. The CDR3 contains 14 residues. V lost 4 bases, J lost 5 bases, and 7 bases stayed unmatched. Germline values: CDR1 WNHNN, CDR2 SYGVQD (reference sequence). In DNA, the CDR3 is TGCGCCAGCAGTGTGTCCGGGACAGGTAACGAGCAGTACTTC. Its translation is CASSVSGTGNEQYF.

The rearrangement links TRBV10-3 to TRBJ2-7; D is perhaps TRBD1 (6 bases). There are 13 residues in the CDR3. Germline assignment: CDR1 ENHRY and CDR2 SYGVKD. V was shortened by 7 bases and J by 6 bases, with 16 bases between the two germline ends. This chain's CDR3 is CAIKPGQGGEQYF. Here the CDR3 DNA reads TGTGCCATCAAGCCGGGACAAGGGGGCGAGCAGTACTTC.

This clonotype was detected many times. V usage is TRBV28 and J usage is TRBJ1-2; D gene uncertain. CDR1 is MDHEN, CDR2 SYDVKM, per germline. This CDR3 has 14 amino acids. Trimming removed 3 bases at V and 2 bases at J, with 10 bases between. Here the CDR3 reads CASSFSTANYGYTF. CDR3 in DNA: TGTGCCAGCAGTTTCTCCACGGCCAACTATGGCTACACCTTC.

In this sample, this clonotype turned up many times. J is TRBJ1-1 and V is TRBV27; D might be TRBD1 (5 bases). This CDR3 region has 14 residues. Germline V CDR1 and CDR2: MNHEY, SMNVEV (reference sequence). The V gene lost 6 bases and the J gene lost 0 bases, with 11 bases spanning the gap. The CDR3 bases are TGTGCCAGCAGACTTCGACAGATGAACACTGAAGCTTTCTTT. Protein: CASRLRQMNTEAFF.

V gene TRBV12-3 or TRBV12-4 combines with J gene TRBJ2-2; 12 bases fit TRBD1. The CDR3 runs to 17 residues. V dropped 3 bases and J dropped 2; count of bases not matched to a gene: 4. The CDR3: CASSFGTGGVNTGELFF. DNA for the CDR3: TGTGCCAGCAGTTTTGGGACAGGGGGCGTAAACACCGGGGAGCTGTTTTTT.

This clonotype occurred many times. The CDR3 protein is CATRLAGVYEQYF. CDR3 DNA: TGTGCCACGAGACTAGCGGGAGTCTACGAGCAGTACTTC. V is TRBV6-1 and J is TRBJ2-7, with 12 bases fitting TRBD2. Germline assignment: CDR1 MNHNS and CDR2 SASEGT. This CDR3 region has 13 residues. With 10 bases clipped from V and 3 bases from J, the junction kept 4 bases outside the gene matches.

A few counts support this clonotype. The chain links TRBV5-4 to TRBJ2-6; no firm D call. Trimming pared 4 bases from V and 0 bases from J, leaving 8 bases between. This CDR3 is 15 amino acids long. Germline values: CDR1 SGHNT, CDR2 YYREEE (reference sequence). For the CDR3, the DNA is TGTGCCAGCAGCGTCAAGAGCTCTGGGGCCAACGTCCTGACTTTC. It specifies CASSVKSSGANVLTF.

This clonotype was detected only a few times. The CDR3 loop reads CVSTSTGGAGSPYNEQFF. The CDR3 DNA is TGCGTCTCCACCTCGACAGGGGGCGCGGGGTCCCCCTACAATGAGCAGTTCTTC. The V and J genes are TRBV10-2 and TRBJ2-1; TRBD1 matches at 10 bases. The CDR3 runs to 18 residues. Germline assignment: CDR1 WSHSY and CDR2 SAAADI.

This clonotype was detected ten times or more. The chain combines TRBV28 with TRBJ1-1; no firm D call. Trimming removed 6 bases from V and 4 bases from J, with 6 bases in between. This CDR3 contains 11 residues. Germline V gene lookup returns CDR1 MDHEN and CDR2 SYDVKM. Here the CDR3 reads CASRLFTEAFF. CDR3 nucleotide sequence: TGTGCCAGCAGGCTTTTCACTGAAGCTTTCTTT.

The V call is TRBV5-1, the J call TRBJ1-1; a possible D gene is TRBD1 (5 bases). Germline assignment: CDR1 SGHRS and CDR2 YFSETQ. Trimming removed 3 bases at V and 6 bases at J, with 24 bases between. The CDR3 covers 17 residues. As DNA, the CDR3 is TGCGCCAGCAGCTATGGGACGTCCGGGGAGCTAAAGTCTGAAGCTTTCTTT. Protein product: CASSYGTSGELKSEAFF. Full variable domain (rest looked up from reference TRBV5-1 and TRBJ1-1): KAGVTQTPRYLIKTRGQQVTLSCSPISGHRSVSWYQQTPGQGLQFLFEYFSETQRNKGNFPGRFSGRQFSNSRSEMNVSTLELGDSALYLCASSYGTSGELKSEAFFGQGTRLTVV.

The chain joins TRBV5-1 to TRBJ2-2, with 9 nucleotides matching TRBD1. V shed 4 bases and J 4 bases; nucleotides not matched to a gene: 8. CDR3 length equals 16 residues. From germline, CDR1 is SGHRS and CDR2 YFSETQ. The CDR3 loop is CASSLRDRVATGELFF. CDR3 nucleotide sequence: TGCGCCAGCAGCCTCCGGGACAGGGTAGCCACCGGGGAGCTGTTTTTT.

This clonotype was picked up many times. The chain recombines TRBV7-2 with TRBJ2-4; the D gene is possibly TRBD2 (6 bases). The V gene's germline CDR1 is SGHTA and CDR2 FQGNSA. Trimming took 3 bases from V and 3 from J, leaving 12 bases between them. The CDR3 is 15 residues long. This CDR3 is CASSFAGGNKNIQYF. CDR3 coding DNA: TGTGCCAGCAGCTTTGCAGGCGGGAACAAAAACATTCAGTACTTC. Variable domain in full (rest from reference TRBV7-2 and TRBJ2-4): GAGVSQSPSNKVTEKGKDVELRCDPISGHTALYWYRQSLGQGLEFLIYFQGNSAPDKSGLPSDRFSAERTGGSVSTLTIQRTQQEDSAVYLCASSFAGGNKNIQYFGAGTRLSVL.

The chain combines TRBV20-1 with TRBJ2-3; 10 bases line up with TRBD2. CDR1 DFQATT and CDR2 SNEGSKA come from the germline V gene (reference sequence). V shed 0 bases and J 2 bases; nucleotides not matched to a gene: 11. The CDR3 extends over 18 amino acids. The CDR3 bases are TGCAGTGCTAGAGATCTAGCGACTAGCGGGTCATTCACAGATACGCAGTATTTT. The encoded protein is CSARDLATSGSFTDTQYF.

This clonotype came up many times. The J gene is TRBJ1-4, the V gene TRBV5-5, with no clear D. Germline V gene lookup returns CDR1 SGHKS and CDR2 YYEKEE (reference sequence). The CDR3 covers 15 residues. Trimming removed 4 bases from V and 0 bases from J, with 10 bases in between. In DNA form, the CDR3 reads TGTGCCAGCAGCAAGAACACCGCAACTAATGAAAAACTGTTTTTT. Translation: CASSKNTATNEKLFF.

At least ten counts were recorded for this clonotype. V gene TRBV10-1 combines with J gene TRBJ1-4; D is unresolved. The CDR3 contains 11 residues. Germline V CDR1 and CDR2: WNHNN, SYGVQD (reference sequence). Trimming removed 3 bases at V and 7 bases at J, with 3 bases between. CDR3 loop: CASSDGEKLFF. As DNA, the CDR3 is TGCGCCAGCAGTGATGGTGAAAAACTGTTTTTT.

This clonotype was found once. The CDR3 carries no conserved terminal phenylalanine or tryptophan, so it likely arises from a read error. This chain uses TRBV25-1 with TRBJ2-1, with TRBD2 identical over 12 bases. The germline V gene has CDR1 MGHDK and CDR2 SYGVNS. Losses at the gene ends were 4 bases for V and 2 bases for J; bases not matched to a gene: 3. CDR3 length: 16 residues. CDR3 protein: CASSAGTSGPYNEQFS. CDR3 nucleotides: TGTGCCAGCAGTGCCGGGACTAGCGGGCCCTACAATGAGCAGTTCTCC.

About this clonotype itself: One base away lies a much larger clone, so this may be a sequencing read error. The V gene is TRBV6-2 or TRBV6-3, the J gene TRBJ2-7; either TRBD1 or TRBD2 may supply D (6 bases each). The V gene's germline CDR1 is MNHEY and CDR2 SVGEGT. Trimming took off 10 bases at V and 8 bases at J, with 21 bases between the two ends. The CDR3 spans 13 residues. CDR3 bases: TGTGCCAACAGACCCACGGGGGCCGATAAGCAGTACTTC. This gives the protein CANRPTGADKQYF.

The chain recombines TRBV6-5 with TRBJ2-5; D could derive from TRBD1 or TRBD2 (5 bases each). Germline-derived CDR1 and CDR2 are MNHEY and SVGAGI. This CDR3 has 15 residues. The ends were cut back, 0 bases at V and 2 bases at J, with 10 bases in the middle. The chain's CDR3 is CASSYSLGEQETQYF. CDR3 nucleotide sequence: TGTGCCAGCAGTTACTCGCTGGGGGAACAAGAGACCCAGTACTTC.

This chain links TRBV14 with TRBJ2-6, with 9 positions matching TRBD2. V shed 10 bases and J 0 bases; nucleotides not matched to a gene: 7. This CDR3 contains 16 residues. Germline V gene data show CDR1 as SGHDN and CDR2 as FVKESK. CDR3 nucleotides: TGTGCCACCTCCCTAGCGGGGAGCTCTGGGGCCAACGTCCTGACTTTC. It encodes CATSLAGSSGANVLTF.

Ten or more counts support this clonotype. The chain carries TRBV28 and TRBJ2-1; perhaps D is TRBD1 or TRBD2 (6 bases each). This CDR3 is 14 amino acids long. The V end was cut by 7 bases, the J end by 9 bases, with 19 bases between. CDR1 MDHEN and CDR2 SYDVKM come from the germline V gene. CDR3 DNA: TGTGCCAGCACCTCGCCCCTCCCGGGGGCTGAGCAGTTCTTC. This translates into CASTSPLPGAEQFF.

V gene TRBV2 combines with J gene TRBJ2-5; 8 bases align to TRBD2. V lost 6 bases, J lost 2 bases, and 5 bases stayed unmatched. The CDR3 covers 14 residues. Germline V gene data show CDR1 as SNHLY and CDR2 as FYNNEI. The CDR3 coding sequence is TGTGCCAGCAGCGAAACTAGCGGACAAGAGACCCAGTACTTC. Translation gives CASSETSGQETQYF.

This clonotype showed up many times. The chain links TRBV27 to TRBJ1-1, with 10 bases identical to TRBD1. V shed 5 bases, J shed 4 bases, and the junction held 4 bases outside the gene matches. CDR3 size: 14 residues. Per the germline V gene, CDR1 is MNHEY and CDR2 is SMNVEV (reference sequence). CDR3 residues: CASSQRTGGTEAFF. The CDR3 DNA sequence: TGTGCCAGCAGTCAACGGACAGGGGGCACTGAAGCTTTCTTT.

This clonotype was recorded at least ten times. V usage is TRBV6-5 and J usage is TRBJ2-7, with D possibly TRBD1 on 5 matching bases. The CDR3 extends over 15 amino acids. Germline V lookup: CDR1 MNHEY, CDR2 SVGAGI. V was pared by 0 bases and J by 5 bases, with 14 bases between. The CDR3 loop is CASSYSNQGFDEQYF. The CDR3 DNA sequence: TGTGCCAGCAGTTACTCTAATCAGGGCTTCGACGAGCAGTACTTC.

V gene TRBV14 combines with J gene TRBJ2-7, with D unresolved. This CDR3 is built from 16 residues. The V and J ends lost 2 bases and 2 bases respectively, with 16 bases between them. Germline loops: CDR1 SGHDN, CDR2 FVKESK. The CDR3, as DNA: TGTGCCAGCAGCCAACGAGCGACATCATTACCCTACGAGCAGTACTTC. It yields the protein CASSQRATSLPYEQYF. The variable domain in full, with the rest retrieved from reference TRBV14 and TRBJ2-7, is EAGVTQFPSHSVIEKGQTVTLRCDPISGHDNLYWYRRVMGKEIKFLLHFVKESKQDESGMPNNRFLAERTGGTYSTLKVQPAELEDSGVYFCASSQRATSLPYEQYFGPGTRLTVT.

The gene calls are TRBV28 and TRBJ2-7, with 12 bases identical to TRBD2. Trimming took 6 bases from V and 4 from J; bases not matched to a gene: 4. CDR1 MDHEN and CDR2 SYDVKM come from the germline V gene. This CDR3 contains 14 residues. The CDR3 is CASSRGTSGYEQYF. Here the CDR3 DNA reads TGTGCCAGCAGCCGCGGGACTAGCGGGTACGAGCAGTACTTC. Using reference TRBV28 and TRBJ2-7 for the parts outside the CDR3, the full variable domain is DVKVTQSSRYLVKRTGEKVFLECVQDMDHENMFWYRQDPGLGLRLIYFSYDVKMKEKGDIPEGYSVSREKKERFSLILESASTNQTSMYLCASSRGTSGYEQYFGPGTRLTVT.

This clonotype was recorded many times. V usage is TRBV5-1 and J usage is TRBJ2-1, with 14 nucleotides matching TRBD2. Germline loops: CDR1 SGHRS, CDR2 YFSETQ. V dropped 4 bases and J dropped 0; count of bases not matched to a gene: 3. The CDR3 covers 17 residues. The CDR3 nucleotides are TGCGCCAGCAGCGCCGGGACTAGCGGGAGCTCCTACAATGAGCAGTTCTTC. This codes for CASSAGTSGSSYNEQFF.

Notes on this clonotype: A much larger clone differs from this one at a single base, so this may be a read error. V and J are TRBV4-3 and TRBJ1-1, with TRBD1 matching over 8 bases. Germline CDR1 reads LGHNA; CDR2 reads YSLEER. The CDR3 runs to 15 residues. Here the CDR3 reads CAGSQKDRANTEAFF. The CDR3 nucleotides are TGCGCCGGCAGCCAGAAGGACAGGGCGAACACTGAAGCTTTCTTT.

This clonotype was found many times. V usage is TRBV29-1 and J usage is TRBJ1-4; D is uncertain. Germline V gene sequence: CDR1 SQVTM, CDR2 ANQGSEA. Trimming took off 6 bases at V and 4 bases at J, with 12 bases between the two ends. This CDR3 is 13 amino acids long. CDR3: CSVRLGNNEKLFF. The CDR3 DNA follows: TGCAGCGTACGTCTAGGGAATAATGAAAAACTGTTTTTT. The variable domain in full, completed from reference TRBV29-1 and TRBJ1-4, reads SAVISQKPSRDICQRGTSLTIQCQVDSQVTMMFWYRQQPGQSLTLIATANQGSEATYESGFVIDKFPISRPNLTFSTLTVSNMSPEDSSIYLCSVRLGNNEKLFFGSGTQLSVL.

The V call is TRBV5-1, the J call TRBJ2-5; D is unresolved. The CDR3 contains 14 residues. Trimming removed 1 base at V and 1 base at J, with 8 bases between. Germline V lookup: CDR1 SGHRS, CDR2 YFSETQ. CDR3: CASSLSHSQETQYF. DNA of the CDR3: TGCGCCAGCAGCTTGAGTCACAGCCAAGAGACCCAGTACTTC.